This T cell receptor beta chain was identified in a study of T cell repertoires in cytomegalovirus infection. Study details: Indications of both CMV infection and matching HLA type were provided by public TCR beta signatures.

The CDR3 totals 14 residues. The germline CDR1 and CDR2 sequences are MNHEY and SMNVEV (reference sequence). V shed 7 bases and J shed 0 bases, with 11 bases lying between them. Regarding the study as a whole: HLA-C-restricted CMV-specific TCR beta clonotypes prevailed in the ex vivo response.

This clonotype showed up just a few times. Its antigen is undetermined. TCRdb analysed the reads with MiXCR anew, one entry per CDR3 protein. The sample includes tens of thousands of distinct CDR3 sequences, under 20% seen only once; the top ten take about 55%. This clonotype originated in a human donor in good health (CMV status not recorded). Some clones in this sample may be carry-over from other donors' samples. The rearrangement uses TRBV27 and TRBJ2-3; D might be TRBD1 or TRBD2, each matching 6 bases. The material was CD8+ T cells from cultured PBMCs, obtained from culture after CMV antigen stimulation. The CDR3 nucleotides are TGTGCCAGCACCTGGGGGGCTAGCACAGATACGCAGTATTTT. This encodes CASTWGASTDTQYF.